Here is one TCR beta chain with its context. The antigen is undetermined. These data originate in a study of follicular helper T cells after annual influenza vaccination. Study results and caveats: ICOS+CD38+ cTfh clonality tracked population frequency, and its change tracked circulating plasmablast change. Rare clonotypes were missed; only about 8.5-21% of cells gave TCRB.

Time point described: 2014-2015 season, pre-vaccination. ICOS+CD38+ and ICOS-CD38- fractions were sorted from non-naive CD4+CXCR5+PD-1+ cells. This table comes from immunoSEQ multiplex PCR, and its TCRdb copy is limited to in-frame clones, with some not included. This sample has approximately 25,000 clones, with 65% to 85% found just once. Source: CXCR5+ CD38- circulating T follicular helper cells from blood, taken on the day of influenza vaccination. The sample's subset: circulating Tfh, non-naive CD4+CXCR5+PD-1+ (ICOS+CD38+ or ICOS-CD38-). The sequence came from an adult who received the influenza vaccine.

The CDR3: CSVTRAGTSGEQYF. For the CDR3, the DNA is TGCAGCGTGACCCGAGCGGGGACCTCTGGGGAGCAGTACTTC. The rearrangement links TRBV29-1 to TRBJ2-7, with 7 bases lining up with TRBD2. CDR3 length: 14 amino acids. J lost 7 bases, V lost 6 bases, and 15 bases had no gene match. The germline gives CDR1 SQVTM, CDR2 ANQGSEA.